This TCR beta chain was sequenced in a study of T cell responses to AZD1222 COVID-19 vaccine. Overall study: Pooling was applied to second doses at about 4 or about 12 weeks.

This clone was recorded a few times. The CDR3 contains 16 residues. Trimming took off 2 bases at V and 8 bases at J, with 21 bases between the two ends. The germline gives CDR1 MGHRA, CDR2 YSYEKL. Clones were read by immunoSEQ multiplex PCR, and TCRdb kept only the in-frame ones, dropping some. In the table there are about 55,000 clones, 65% to 85% of which are singletons. The receptor was derived from an adult in good health. The chain employs TRBV4-1 and TRBJ1-2, with D perhaps matching TRBD1 (6 bases). The source material was peripheral blood, sampled on day 0 of AZD1222 vaccination. The CDR3 region has the DNA TGCGCCAGCAGCCAAAAGCGGGCAGGGGAAAAGCGAGGCTACACCTTC. Residues: CASSQKRAGEKRGYTF.